Presented here are 6 T cell receptor beta chains from one specimen sequenced in a study of blood T cell repertoires in COVID-19. TCRdb's table, derived via immunoSEQ multiplex PCR, lists solely in-frame clones and lacks some. The table has approximately 100,000 clones, approximately 84% seen once. The specimen sequenced was peripheral blood. The receptor source for this set is a woman older than 75 with acute or convalescent COVID-19.

The rearrangement links TRBV24-1 to TRBJ2-1; 9 positions agree with TRBD2. Trimming removed 1 base from V and 0 bases from J; junction bases left unmatched: 0. Germline CDR1 is KGHDR and CDR2 is SFDVKD. CDR3 length: 16 residues. CDR3 sequence (DNA): TGTGCCACCAGTGATTTTAGCGGGGGCTCCTACAATGAGCAGTTCTTC. Translating gives CATSDFSGGSYNEQFF.

The chain uses TRBV7-6 and TRBJ1-5; 8 nucleotides align to TRBD1. Germline V gene data show CDR1 as SGHVS and CDR2 as FNYEAQ. The CDR3 has 17 amino acids. With 0 bases clipped from V and 6 bases from J, the junction kept 10 bases outside the gene matches. The CDR3 DNA sequence: TGTGCCAGCAGCTTAGCGGGGTGGCAGGGGGCAGGTCAGCCCCAGCATTTT. Amino acid sequence: CASSLAGWQGAGQPQHF.

V is TRBV18 and J is TRBJ2-1, with D perhaps TRBD1 (8 bases). The germline gives CDR1 KGHSH, CDR2 LQKENI. This CDR3 has 16 residues. The ends were cut back, 3 bases at V and 9 bases at J, with 21 bases in the middle. CDR3 DNA sequence: TGTGCCAGCTCACCCAAAGGACAGGGCGGGGAGGGTGAGCAGTTCTTC. Translated: CASSPKGQGGEGEQFF.

V usage is TRBV19 and J usage is TRBJ1-2, with TRBD1 matching 9 bases. The V gene end was trimmed by 3 bases and the J gene end by 6 bases; junction bases not matched to a gene: 11. There are 16 residues in the CDR3. Germline V gene data show CDR1 as LNHDA and CDR2 as SQIVND (reference sequence). In DNA, the CDR3 is TGTGCCAGTAGTATTAGATGGGGACAGGGTACCCATGGCTACACCTTC. It translates to CASSIRWGQGTHGYTF.

This rearrangement joins TRBV5-1 to TRBJ2-7; D is possibly TRBD1 (6 bases). Germline lookup yields CDR1 SGHRS and CDR2 YFSETQ. This CDR3 comprises 15 residues. V shed 3 bases and J shed 0 bases, with 13 bases lying between them. The CDR3, as DNA: TGCGCCAGCAGCTGGGACATTCCCCACTCCTACGAGCAGTACTTC. Translated, it gives CASSWDIPHSYEQYF.

The V and J genes are TRBV27 and TRBJ2-7; TRBD2 aligns across 7 bases. CDR3 length equals 16 residues. V lost 5 bases, J lost 4 bases, and 14 bases stayed unmatched. In germline, CDR1 is MNHEY, CDR2 SMNVEV (reference sequence). CDR3 loop: CASSLTPGGISYEQYF. The CDR3 DNA sequence: TGTGCCAGCAGTCTAACTCCGGGGGGAATCTCGTACGAGCAGTACTTC.